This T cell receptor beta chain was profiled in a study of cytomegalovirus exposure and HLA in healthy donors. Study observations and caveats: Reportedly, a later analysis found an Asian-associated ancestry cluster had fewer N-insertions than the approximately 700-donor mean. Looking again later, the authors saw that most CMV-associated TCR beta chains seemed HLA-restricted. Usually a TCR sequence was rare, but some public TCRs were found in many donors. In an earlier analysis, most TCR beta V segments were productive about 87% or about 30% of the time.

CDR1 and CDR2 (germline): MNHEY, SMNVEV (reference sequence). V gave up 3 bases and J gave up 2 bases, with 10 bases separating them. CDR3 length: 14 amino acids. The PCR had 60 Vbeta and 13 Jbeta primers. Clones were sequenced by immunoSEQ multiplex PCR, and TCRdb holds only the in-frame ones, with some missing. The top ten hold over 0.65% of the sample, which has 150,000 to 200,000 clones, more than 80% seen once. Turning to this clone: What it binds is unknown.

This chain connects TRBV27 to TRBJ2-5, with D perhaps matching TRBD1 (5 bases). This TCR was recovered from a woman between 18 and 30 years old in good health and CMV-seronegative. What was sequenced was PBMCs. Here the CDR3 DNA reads TGTGCCAGCAGTTTTGGGGCAGGGCAAGAGACCCAGTACTTC. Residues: CASSFGAGQETQYF.